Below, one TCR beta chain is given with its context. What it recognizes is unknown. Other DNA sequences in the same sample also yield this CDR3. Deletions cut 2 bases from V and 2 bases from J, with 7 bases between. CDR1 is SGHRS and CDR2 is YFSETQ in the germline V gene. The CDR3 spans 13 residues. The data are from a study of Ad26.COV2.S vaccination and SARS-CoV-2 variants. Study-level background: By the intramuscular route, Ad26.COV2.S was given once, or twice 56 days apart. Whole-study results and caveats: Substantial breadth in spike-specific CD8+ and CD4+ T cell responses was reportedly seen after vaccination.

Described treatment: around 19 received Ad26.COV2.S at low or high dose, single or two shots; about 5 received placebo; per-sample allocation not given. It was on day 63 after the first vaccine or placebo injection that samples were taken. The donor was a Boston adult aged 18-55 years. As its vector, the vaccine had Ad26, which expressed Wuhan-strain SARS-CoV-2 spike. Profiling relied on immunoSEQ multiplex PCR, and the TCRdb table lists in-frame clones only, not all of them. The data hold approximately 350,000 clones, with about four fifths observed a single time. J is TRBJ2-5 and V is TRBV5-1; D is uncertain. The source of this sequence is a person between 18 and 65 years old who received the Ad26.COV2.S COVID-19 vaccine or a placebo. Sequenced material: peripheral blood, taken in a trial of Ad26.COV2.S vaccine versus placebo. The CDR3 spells CASSLGSQETQYF. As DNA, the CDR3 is TGCGCCAGCAGCTTAGGGTCACAAGAGACCCAGTACTTC.